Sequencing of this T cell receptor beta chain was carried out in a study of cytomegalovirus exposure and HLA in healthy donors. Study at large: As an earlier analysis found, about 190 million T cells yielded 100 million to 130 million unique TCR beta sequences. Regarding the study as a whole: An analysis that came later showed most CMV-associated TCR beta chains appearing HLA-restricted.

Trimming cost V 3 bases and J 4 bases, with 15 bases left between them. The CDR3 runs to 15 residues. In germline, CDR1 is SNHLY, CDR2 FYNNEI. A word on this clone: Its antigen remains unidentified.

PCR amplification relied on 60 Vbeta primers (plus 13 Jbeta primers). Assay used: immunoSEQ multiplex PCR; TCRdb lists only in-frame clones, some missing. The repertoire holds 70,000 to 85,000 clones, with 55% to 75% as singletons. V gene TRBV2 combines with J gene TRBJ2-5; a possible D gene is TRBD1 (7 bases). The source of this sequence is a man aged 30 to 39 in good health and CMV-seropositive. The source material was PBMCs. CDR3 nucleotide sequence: TGTGCCAGCAGTGATCTCGGTCAGGGGGGAGAGACCCAGTACTTC. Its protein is CASSDLGQGGETQYF. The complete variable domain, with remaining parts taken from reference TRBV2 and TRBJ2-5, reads EPEVTQTPSHQVTQMGQEVILRCVPISNHLYFYWYRQILGQKVEFLVSFYNNEISEKSEIFDDQFSVERPDGSNFTLKIRSTKLEDSAMYFCASSDLGQGGETQYFGPGTRLLVL.